Reported below is one T cell receptor beta chain. Trimming removed 5 bases from V and 8 bases from J, with 12 bases in between. Looked up from germline, CDR1 is MNHNY and CDR2 is SVGAGI (reference sequence). This CDR3 has 12 amino acids. The data originate from a study of cytomegalovirus exposure and HLA in healthy donors. The PCR ran on 60 Vbeta and 13 Jbeta primers. The table came from immunoSEQ multiplex PCR; TCRdb's copy has only in-frame clones and leaves some out. This table has 55,000 to 65,000 clones, approximately 80% appearing once. The sequenced sample was PBMCs. This TCR was sampled from a woman between 40 and 50 years old in good health and CMV-seronegative. The V call is TRBV6-6, the J call TRBJ1-1; TRBD1 is a possible D gene (5 bases). CDR3 sequence reads: CASSSQGGEAFF. In nucleotides, the CDR3 is TGTGCCAGCAGTAGCCAGGGAGGAGAAGCTTTCTTT.